This T cell receptor (beta chain) is drawn from a study of CD8 T cells in ankylosing spondylitis. One entry per CDR3 protein results from TCRdb running MiXCR on the 5' RACE reads. The sample yields tens of thousands of distinct CDR3 sequences, about a sixth seen once. Trimming stripped 5 bases from V and 7 bases from J, with 17 bases between. The CDR3 spans 15 residues. Per germline, CDR1 SGHTA and CDR2 FQGNSA. Material: blood. This TCR came from a male donor with ankylosing spondylitis or in good health (not recorded which). The genes are TRBV7-2 and TRBJ2-2, with D perhaps TRBD1 or TRBD2 (7 bases each). The CDR3 spells CASSPGGGVFGELFF. CDR3 in DNA: TGTGCCAGCAGCCCAGGGGGGGGAGTTTTCGGGGAGCTGTTTTTT.